This TCR beta chain was documented in a study of blood T cell repertoires in COVID-19. Libraries were prepared by immunoSEQ multiplex PCR; TCRdb keeps only in-frame clonotypes and omits some of them. The data hold roughly 50,000 clones, with approximately 85% observed a single time. The CDR3 is 15 residues long. The V segment lost 4 bases and the J segment 1 base; nucleotides outside the gene matches: 3. The germline CDR1 and CDR2 sequences are MNHEY and SMNVEV (reference sequence). The sequencing input was peripheral blood. The receptor's source is a man aged 55 to 70 with acute or convalescent COVID-19. The chain has TRBV27 and TRBJ2-2; 7 bases line up with TRBD1. CDR3 residues: CASSSWTGNTGELFF. The CDR3 nucleotides are TGTGCCAGCAGTTCCTGGACAGGGAACACCGGGGAGCTGTTTTTT.